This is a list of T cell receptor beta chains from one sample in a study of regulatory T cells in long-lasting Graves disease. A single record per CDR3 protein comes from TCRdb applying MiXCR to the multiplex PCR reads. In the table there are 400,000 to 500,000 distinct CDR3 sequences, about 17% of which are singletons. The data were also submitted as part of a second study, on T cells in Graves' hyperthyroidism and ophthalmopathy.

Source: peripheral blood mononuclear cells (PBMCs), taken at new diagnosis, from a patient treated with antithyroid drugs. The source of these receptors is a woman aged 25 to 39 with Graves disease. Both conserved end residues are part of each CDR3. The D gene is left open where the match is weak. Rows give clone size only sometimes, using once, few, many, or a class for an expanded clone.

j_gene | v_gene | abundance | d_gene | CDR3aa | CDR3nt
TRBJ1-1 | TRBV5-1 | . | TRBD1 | CASSSNPTGASEAFF | TGCGCCAGCAGCTCAAACCCGACAGGGGCGTCTGAAGCTTTCTTT
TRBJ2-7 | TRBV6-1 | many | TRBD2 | CASRASGGHYEQYF | TGTGCCAGCAGGGCTAGCGGGGGGCACTACGAGCAGTACTTC
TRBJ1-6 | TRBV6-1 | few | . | CASTWQAGGPLHF | TGTGCCAGCACCTGGCAGGCCGGGGGTCCCCTCCACTTT
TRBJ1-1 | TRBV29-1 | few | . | CSVLAGGSEAFF | TGCAGCGTCCTTGCGGGGGGGTCAGAAGCTTTCTTT
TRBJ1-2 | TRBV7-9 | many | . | CASSPEDWNYGYTF | TGTGCCAGCAGCCCAGAGGACTGGAACTATGGCTACACCTTC
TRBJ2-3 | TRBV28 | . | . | CASSLFREPGGGDTQYF | TGTGCCAGCAGTTTATTCCGGGAACCCGGCGGCGGAGATACGCAGTATTTT
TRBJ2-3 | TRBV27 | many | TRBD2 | CATWEGPDTQYF | TGTGCCACCTGGGAGGGCCCAGATACGCAGTATTTT
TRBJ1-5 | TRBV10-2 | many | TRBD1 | CASRDRVSNQPQHF | TGCGCCAGCAGGGACAGGGTAAGCAATCAGCCCCAGCATTTT
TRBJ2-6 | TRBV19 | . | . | CASRRQAIGFSGANVLTF | TGTGCCAGCCGCCGACAGGCAATCGGATTTTCTGGGGCCAACGTCCTGACTTTC
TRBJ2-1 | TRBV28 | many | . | CASDSQYNEQFF | TGTGCCAGCGACAGTCAGTACAATGAGCAGTTCTTC
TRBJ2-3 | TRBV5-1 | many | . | CASSLDRPTDTQYF | TGCGCCAGCAGCTTAGACAGGCCCACAGATACGCAGTATTTT
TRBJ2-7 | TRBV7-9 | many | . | CASSEASTYEQYF | TGTGCCAGCAGCGAGGCTAGCACCTACGAGCAGTACTTC
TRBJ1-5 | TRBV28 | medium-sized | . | CASCSVGNQPQHF | TGTGCCAGCTGCTCCGTGGGAAATCAGCCCCAGCATTTT
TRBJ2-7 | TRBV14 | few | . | CASSQPVKGGYEQYF | TGTGCCAGCAGCCAACCTGTCAAGGGGGGCTACGAGCAGTACTTC
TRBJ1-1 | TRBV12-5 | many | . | CASGLDSREAFF | TGTGCTAGTGGTTTGGATAGCCGTGAAGCTTTCTTT
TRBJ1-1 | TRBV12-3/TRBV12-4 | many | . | CASSLNSNTEAFF | TGTGCCAGCAGTTTGAACAGCAACACTGAAGCTTTCTTT
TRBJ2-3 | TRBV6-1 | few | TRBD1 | CASRSVGDRTDTQYF | TGTGCCAGCCGTAGTGTGGGGGACAGGACAGATACGCAGTATTTT
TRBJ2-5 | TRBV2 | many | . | CASKRWLDATQYF | TGTGCCAGCAAGAGGTGGCTAGACGCGACCCAGTACTTC
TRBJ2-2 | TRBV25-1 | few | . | CASMEYTGELFF | TGTGCCAGCATGGAGTACACCGGGGAGCTGTTTTTT
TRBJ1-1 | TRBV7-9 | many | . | CASSLQMNTEAFF | TGTGCCAGCAGCCTACAGATGAACACTGAAGCTTTCTTT
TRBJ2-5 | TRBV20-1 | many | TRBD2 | CSARDRNSGSVETQYF | TGCAGTGCTAGAGATCGTAATAGCGGGAGTGTGGAGACCCAGTACTTC
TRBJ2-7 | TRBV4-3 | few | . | CASSQEGGNSGEQYF | TGCGCCAGCAGCCAAGAGGGTGGGAATTCGGGTGAGCAGTACTTC
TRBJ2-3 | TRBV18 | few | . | CASSPVEDTQYF | TGTGCCAGCTCACCAGTGGAAGATACGCAGTATTTT
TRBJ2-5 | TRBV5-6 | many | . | CASSPRQGGETQYF | TGTGCCAGCAGCCCTCGACAGGGAGGGGAGACCCAGTACTTC
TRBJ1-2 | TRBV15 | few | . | CATSREITTRNGYTF | TGTGCCACCAGCAGAGAGATTACGACCAGAAACGGCTACACCTTC
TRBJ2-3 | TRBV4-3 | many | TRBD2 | CASSVSGKGGTDTQYF | TGCGCCAGCAGTGTTAGCGGGAAGGGTGGCACAGATACGCAGTATTTT
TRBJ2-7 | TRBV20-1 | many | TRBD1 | CSASVRTGLYDEQYF | TGCAGTGCTAGCGTTAGGACAGGGCTGTACGACGAGCAGTACTTC
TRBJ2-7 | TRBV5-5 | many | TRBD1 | CASSLRQGVDEQYF | TGTGCCAGCAGCCTGAGACAGGGCGTGGACGAGCAGTACTTC
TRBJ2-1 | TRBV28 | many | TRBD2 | CASSLLIALAGVSGDNEQFF | TGTGCCAGCAGTTTATTGATCGCCCTAGCGGGAGTTTCCGGGGACAATGAGCAGTTCTTC
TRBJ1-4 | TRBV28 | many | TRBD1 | CASSPPGQKNEKLFF | TGTGCCAGCAGTCCTCCGGGACAGAAGAATGAAAAACTGTTTTTT
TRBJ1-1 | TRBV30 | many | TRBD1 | CALTARDRERAEAFF | TGTGCCCTGACGGCTAGGGACAGGGAGAGGGCTGAAGCTTTCTTT
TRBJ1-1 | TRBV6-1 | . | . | CASSRGAREAFF | TGTGCCAGCAGCCGGGGGGCGAGAGAAGCTTTCTTT
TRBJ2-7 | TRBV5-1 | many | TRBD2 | CASSLNTGTSYSYEQYF | TGCGCCAGCAGCTTGAATACCGGGACTAGCTACTCCTACGAGCAGTACTTC
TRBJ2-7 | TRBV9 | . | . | CASSVAILGGLSYF | TGTGCCAGCAGCGTAGCTATTCTGGGCGGATTGAGTTACTTC
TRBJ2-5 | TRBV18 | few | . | CASSPPAREETQYF | TGTGCCAGCTCACCACCGGCTAGGGAAGAGACCCAGTACTTC
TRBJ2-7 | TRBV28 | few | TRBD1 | CASSPPRQGPNSYEQYF | TGTGCCAGCAGTCCTCCACGACAGGGGCCAAACTCCTACGAGCAGTACTTC
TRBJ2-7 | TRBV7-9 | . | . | CASSRFGGDEQYF | TGTGCCAGCAGCCGCTTTGGGGGCGACGAGCAGTACTTC
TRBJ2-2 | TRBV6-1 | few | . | CASSPISGELFF | TGTGCCAGCAGTCCGATCTCCGGGGAGCTGTTTTTT
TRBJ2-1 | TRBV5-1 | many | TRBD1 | CASSFGQGYNEQFF | TGCGCCAGCAGCTTTGGACAGGGCTACAATGAGCAGTTCTTC